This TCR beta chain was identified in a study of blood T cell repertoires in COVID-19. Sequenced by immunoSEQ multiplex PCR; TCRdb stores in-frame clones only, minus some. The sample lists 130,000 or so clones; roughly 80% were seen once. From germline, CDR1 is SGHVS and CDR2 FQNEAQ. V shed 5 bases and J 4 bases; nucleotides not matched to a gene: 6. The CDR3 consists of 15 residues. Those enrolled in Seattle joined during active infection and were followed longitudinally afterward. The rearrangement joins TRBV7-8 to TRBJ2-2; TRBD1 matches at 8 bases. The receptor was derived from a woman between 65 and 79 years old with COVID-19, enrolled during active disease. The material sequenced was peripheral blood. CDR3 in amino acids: CASSPRGQSTGELFF. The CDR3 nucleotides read TGTGCCAGCAGCCCCAGGGGGCAGAGCACCGGGGAGCTGTTTTTT. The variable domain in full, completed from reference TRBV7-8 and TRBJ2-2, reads GAGVSQSPRYKVAKRGQDVALRCDPISGHVSLFWYQQALGQGPEFLTYFQNEAQLDKSGLPSDRFFAERPEGSVSTLKIQRTQQEDSAVYLCASSPRGQSTGELFFGEGSRLTVL.